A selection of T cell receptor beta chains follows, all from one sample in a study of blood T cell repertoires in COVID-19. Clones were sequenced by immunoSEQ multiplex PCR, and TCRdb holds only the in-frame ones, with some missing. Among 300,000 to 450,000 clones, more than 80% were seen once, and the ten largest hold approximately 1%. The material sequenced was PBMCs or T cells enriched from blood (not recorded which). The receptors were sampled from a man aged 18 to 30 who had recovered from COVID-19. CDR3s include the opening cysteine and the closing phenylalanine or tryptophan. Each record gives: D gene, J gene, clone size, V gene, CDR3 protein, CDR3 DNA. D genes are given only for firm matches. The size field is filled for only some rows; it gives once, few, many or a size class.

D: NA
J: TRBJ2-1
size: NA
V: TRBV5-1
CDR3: CASSAAGLYYNEQFF
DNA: TGCGCCAGCAGCGCGGCGGGACTGTATTACAATGAGCAGTTCTTC

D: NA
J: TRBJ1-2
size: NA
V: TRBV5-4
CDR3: CASSPGHRFYGYTF
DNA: TGTGCCAGCAGCCCTGGACACCGCTTCTATGGCTACACCTTC

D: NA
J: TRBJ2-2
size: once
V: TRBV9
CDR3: CASSLRGNTGELFF
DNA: TGTGCCAGCAGCCTACGGGGGAACACCGGGGAGCTGTTTTTT

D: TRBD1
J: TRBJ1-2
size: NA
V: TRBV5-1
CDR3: CASSYDGTENYGYTF
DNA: TGCGCCAGCAGCTACGACGGGACAGAGAACTATGGCTACACCTTC

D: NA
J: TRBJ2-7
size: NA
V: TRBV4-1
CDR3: CASSQDSTGKRYEQYF
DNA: TGCGCCAGCAGCCAAGATTCGACGGGTAAACGTTACGAGCAGTACTTC

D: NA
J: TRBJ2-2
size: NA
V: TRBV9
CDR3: CASSVTSTSNTGELFF
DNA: TGTGCCAGCAGCGTTACGTCTACCTCGAACACCGGGGAGCTGTTTTTT

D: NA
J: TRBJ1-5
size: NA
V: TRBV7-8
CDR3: CASSLAGGRTSQPQHF
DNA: TGTGCCAGCAGCTTAGCCGGGGGACGAACAAGTCAGCCCCAGCATTTT

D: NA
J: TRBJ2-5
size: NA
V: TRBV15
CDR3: CATSRTSYSGETQYF
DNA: TGTGCCACCAGCAGAACCTCCTACTCGGGGGAGACCCAGTACTTC

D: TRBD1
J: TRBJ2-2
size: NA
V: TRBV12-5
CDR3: CASGLTLTGGLITGELFF
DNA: TGTGCTAGTGGTTTGACGCTCACAGGGGGCTTGATAACCGGGGAGCTGTTTTTT

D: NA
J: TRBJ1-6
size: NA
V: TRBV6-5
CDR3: CASSYSQGYSPLHF
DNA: TGTGCCAGCAGTTACTCTCAGGGGTATTCACCCCTCCACTTT

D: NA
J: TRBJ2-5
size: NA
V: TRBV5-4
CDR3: CASSLDGTPSETQYF
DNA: TGTGCCAGCAGCTTGGATGGGACACCCTCGGAGACCCAGTACTTC

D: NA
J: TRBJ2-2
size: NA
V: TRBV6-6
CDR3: CASRSGENTGELFF
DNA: TGTGCCAGCAGATCGGGGGAGAACACCGGGGAGCTGTTTTTT

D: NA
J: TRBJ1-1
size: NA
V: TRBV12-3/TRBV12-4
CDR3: CASNRLYTEAFF
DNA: TGTGCCAGCAACAGGCTATATACTGAAGCTTTCTTT

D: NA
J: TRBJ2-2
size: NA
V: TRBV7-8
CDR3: CASSFRGQSTGELFF
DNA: TGTGCCAGCAGCTTTCGTGGACAGAGCACCGGGGAGCTGTTTTTT

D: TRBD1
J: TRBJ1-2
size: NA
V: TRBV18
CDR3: CASSPSTGDGYTF
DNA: TGTGCCAGCTCACCTAGTACAGGGGACGGCTACACCTTC

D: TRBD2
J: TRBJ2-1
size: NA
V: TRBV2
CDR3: CASSVVLGTSGGYNEQFF
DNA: TGTGCCAGCAGTGTCGTTCTCGGGACTAGCGGGGGATATAATGAGCAGTTCTTC